The 18 T cell receptor beta chains below all came from one sample that was sequenced in a study of blood T cell repertoires in COVID-19 (TCRdb year 2020). The protocol used for the library was the immunoSEQ multiplex PCR assay. TCRdb re-hosts the immuneACCESS table, in-frame sequences only. Its copies lack some clones; in the studies checked, an unresolved V gene accounts for under half of them, and the cause for the rest is not known. This sample holds under 200,000 clones; approximately 85% were observed only once. Together, the top ten hold 1% to 1.5% of the sample. Sequenced material: peripheral blood. The receptors were sampled from a man in his 60s who had recovered from COVID-19.

This clone was detected only once. The V and J genes are TRBV30 and TRBJ1-2; no definite D call. The CDR3 sequence is 13 residues long. Deletions cut 3 bases from V and 3 bases from J, with 11 bases between. Germline V lookup: CDR1 GTSNPN, CDR2 SVGIG (reference sequence). The CDR3 here is CAWSLAADYGYTF. DNA for the CDR3: TGTGCCTGGAGCCTAGCGGCGGACTATGGCTACACCTTC.

This clone occurred a few times. The rearrangement joins TRBV7-9 to TRBJ1-1; no reliable D call. Per the germline V gene, CDR1 is SEHNR and CDR2 is FQNEAQ (reference sequence). The CDR3 is made up of 14 amino acids. V was shortened by 5 bases and J by 8 bases, with 18 bases between the two germline ends. CDR3: CASSLLTAGREAFF. In DNA form, the CDR3 reads TGTGCCAGCAGCCTACTTACAGCCGGCCGAGAAGCTTTCTTT.

The chain employs TRBV18 and TRBJ1-1; D ambiguous. Germline values: CDR1 KGHSH, CDR2 LQKENI. CDR3 length: 14 amino acids. V lost 1 base and J 1 base, leaving 7 bases between the germline ends. The CDR3 here is CASSPRSGNTEAFF. DNA for the CDR3: TGTGCCAGCTCACCACGTTCAGGGAACACTGAAGCTTTCTTT. The whole variable domain, filled in from reference TRBV18 and TRBJ1-1, reads NAGVMQNPRHLVRRRGQEARLRCSPMKGHSHVYWYRQLPEEGLKFMVYLQKENIIDESGMPKERFSAEFPKEGPSILRIQQVVRGDSAAYFCASSPRSGNTEAFFGQGTRLTVV.

The chain joins TRBV3-1 (or the pseudogene TRBV3-2) to TRBJ1-2; tentative D call: TRBD1 (5 bases). Germline CDR1 reads LGHDT; CDR2 reads YNNKEL (reference sequence). The CDR3 runs to 14 residues. Trimming stripped 1 base from V and 8 bases from J, with 14 bases between. The CDR3: CASSQVRGSGGYTF. CDR3 nucleotide sequence: TGTGCCAGCAGCCAAGTCCGGGGGAGCGGGGGCTACACCTTC.

The V gene is TRBV6-4, the J gene TRBJ1-1; D is uncertain. Trimming took 2 bases from V and 0 from J, leaving 10 bases between them. Germline loops: CDR1 MRHNA, CDR2 SNTAGT. The CDR3 extends over 15 amino acids. This chain's CDR3 is CASSDRGAMNTEAFF. The CDR3 DNA sequence: TGTGCCAGCAGTGACCGAGGAGCTATGAACACTGAAGCTTTCTTT.

The rearrangement uses TRBV6-5 and TRBJ1-4; no clear D. Per the germline V gene, CDR1 is MNHEY and CDR2 is SVGAGI. V was shortened by 5 bases and J by 0 bases, with 10 bases between the two germline ends. The CDR3 contains 15 residues. In DNA, the CDR3 is TGTGCCAGCAGTCCCCCCGGGGCAACTAATGAAAAACTGTTTTTT. This sequence encodes CASSPPGATNEKLFF.

The rearrangement joins TRBV6-5 to TRBJ1-4; a possible D gene is TRBD1 (6 bases). There are 16 residues in the CDR3. From germline, CDR1 is MNHEY and CDR2 SVGAGI. The germline V and J ends were trimmed by 0 bases and 6 bases, with 14 bases remaining between them. In DNA, the CDR3 is TGTGCCAGCAGTTACTCGACGACAGGCCGGGATGAAAAACTGTTTTTT. Its protein is CASSYSTTGRDEKLFF.

Comments on this clone: The germline gene is not matched at one end of the junction; a read error may be the cause. Other DNA sequences in this specimen translate into the identical CDR3. The gene calls are TRBV7-9 and TRBJ2-5; 9 positions agree with TRBD1. Per the germline V gene, CDR1 is SEHNR and CDR2 is FQNEAQ (reference sequence). The CDR3 is made up of 17 amino acids. The CDR3 region is CASRGGNTGGVLETQYF. As DNA, the CDR3 is TGCGCCAGCAGAGGGGGGAACACAGGGGGCGTTTTGGAGACCCAGTACTTC.

The chain joins TRBV3-1 (or the pseudogene TRBV3-2) to TRBJ1-2, with 7 nucleotides matching TRBD1. This CDR3 is 15 amino acids long. J was trimmed by 4 bases and V by 1 base; bases with no gene match: 6. The V gene's germline CDR1 is LGHDT and CDR2 YNNKEL (reference sequence). The CDR3 nucleotides are TGTGCCAGCAGCCAAGCCGGGACAGAGACCTATGGCTACACCTTC. Its translation is CASSQAGTETYGYTF.

The genes are TRBV5-8 and TRBJ2-1; D is unclear. Germline V lookup: CDR1 SGHTS, CDR2 YDEGEE. The V end was cut by 0 bases, the J end by 1 base, with 8 bases between. The CDR3 is made up of 15 amino acids. The DNA of the CDR3 is TGTGCCAGCAGCTTGGGGTTTCGGTCCTACAATGAGCAGTTCTTC. It is translated as CASSLGFRSYNEQFF.

Notes on this clone: The same CDR3 arises from other DNA sequences in this sample as well. J is TRBJ1-1 and V is TRBV12-3 or TRBV12-4; D remains unclear. There are 13 residues in the CDR3. The V end was cut by 3 bases, the J end by 1 base, with 6 bases between. The CDR3 is CASSFRGNTEAFF. For the CDR3, the DNA is TGTGCCAGCAGTTTTAGAGGGAACACTGAAGCTTTCTTT.

The V gene is TRBV29-1, the J gene TRBJ2-1; D unclear. The ends were cut back, 7 bases at V and 4 bases at J, with 8 bases in the middle. This CDR3 is 11 amino acids long. The germline CDR1 and CDR2 sequences are SQVTM and ANQGSEA. Here the CDR3 DNA reads TGCAGCGCTGACCTGTACAATGAGCAGTTCTTC. Residues: CSADLYNEQFF.

This rearrangement joins TRBV2 to TRBJ2-2; weak D call: TRBD1 (5 bases). Trimming took 7 bases from V and 5 from J, leaving 17 bases between them. Germline assignment: CDR1 SNHLY and CDR2 FYNNEI. The CDR3 spans 15 residues. The DNA for the CDR3 is TGTGCCAGCACTCAAAGGGGCAGGGCGACCGGGGAGCTGTTTTTT. Translating gives CASTQRGRATGELFF.

Written as DNA, the CDR3 is TGCGCCAGCAGCGAGGACAGGAGCGCTAATGAAAAACTGTTTTTT. This encodes CASSEDRSANEKLFF. This sequence joins TRBV5-1 and TRBJ1-4, with TRBD1 matching over 7 bases. The CDR3 extends over 15 amino acids. Trimming at V came to 4 bases and at J to 3 bases, leaving 6 bases not matched to a gene. Germline loops: CDR1 SGHRS, CDR2 YFSETQ.

A note on this clone: An end of the junction differs from the germline gene, which may be a read error. The chain couples TRBV7-6 to TRBJ2-1, with TRBD2 identical over 8 bases. There are 11 residues in the CDR3. Germline lookup yields CDR1 SGHVS and CDR2 FNYEAQ. The CDR3, as DNA: TGTGCCAGCAGCGGCTCTAGCGGGCGCCTCTTC. Its translation is CASSGSSGRLF.

The chain is built from TRBV6-4 and TRBJ2-6, with D perhaps TRBD2 (6 bases). Germline V gives CDR1 MRHNA, CDR2 SNTAGT. Trimming cost V 0 bases and J 1 base, with 13 bases left between them. This CDR3 has 18 residues. Here the CDR3 reads CASSDSKEGRSGANVLTF. In DNA, the CDR3 is TGTGCCAGCAGTGACTCAAAGGAGGGTAGGTCTGGGGCCAACGTCCTGACTTTC.

There are a few counts of this clone. The rearrangement uses TRBV12-5 and TRBJ1-2; D unclear. This CDR3 is 14 amino acids long. The germline V gene encodes CDR1 LGHNT and CDR2 FRNRAP. The V end was cut by 1 base, the J end by 8 bases, with 14 bases between. CDR3 coding DNA: TGTGCTAGTGGTTTGGCCCGGATGAAGGAGGGCTACACCTTC. Its protein product is CASGLARMKEGYTF.

This clone has just one count. V and J are TRBV10-3 and TRBJ2-7; D remains unclear. V gave up 6 bases and J gave up 3 bases, with 6 bases separating them. This CDR3 is 11 amino acids long. Germline CDR1 ENHRY, CDR2 SYGVKD. As DNA, the CDR3 is TGTGCCATCAGCCGGAGCTACGAGCAGTACTTC. Amino acids: CAISRSYEQYF.